The 18 T cell receptor beta chains below all came from one sample that was sequenced in a study of blood T cell repertoires in COVID-19 (dated by TCRdb to the early 2020s). The library came from the immunoSEQ multiplex PCR assay. Held by TCRdb, this immuneACCESS table contains in-frame sequences only and omits some clones. Under half of the omission traces to an unresolved V gene where checked; the cause of the rest is unknown. Within this sample are around 280,000 clones, with around 86% of them counted one time only. Clones ranked in the top ten supply roughly 2.1% of the sample. The sequenced sample consisted of peripheral blood. All receptors derive from a woman aged 25 to 45 who had recovered from COVID-19.

V is TRBV18 and J is TRBJ1-1; possible D gene TRBD1, 6 bases. The V and J ends lost 6 bases and 1 base respectively, with 15 bases between them. From germline, CDR1 is KGHSH and CDR2 LQKENI. CDR3 size: 15 residues. This CDR3 is CASSTLDSRNTEAFF. CDR3 sequence (DNA): TGTGCCAGCTCCACCCTGGACAGTAGGAACACTGAAGCTTTCTTT.

This sequence joins TRBV3-1 (or the pseudogene TRBV3-2) and TRBJ1-1, with D unclear. Per germline, CDR1 LGHDT and CDR2 YNNKEL (reference sequence). V dropped 1 base and J dropped 0 bases, with 12 bases sitting between them. There are 16 residues in the CDR3. As DNA, the CDR3 is TGTGCCAGCAGCCAAGTCGGGGTTTCAATGAACACTGAAGCTTTCTTT. It yields the protein CASSQVGVSMNTEAFF.

Comments on this clone: This sample also contains other DNA sequences that code for the same CDR3. The chain employs TRBV7-9 and TRBJ2-5; D might be TRBD1 (5 bases). The CDR3 is made up of 14 amino acids. Germline V gene data show CDR1 as SEHNR and CDR2 as FQNEAQ (reference sequence). V gave up 1 base and J gave up 1 base, with 7 bases separating them. For the CDR3, the DNA is TGTGCCAGCAGCTTAGGACAGCTCCAAGAGACCCAGTACTTC. Translating it yields CASSLGQLQETQYF.

The chain carries TRBV2 and TRBJ1-2, with 7 bases lining up with TRBD1. V lost 5 bases to trimming and J lost 3 bases; unmatched junction nucleotides: 9. The CDR3 runs 15 residues. Germline V gene sequence: CDR1 SNHLY, CDR2 FYNNEI. The CDR3 nucleotides read TGTGCCAGCAGTCCTCGACAGGGCAACTACTATGGCTACACCTTC. Residues: CASSPRQGNYYGYTF.

The chain has TRBV6-5 and TRBJ2-5; no definite D call. The V end lost 6 bases, the J end lost 4 bases, and 15 bases lay between the germline ends. Germline V CDR1 and CDR2: MNHEY, SVGAGI. This CDR3 has 14 residues. CDR3 sequence: CASSSDNLVETQYF. In DNA form, the CDR3 reads TGTGCCAGCAGCTCCGACAACCTCGTAGAGACCCAGTACTTC.

The rearrangement links TRBV5-5 to TRBJ1-1; 10 bases align to TRBD1. The CDR3 sequence is 14 residues long. The germline V gene has CDR1 SGHKS and CDR2 YYEKEE (reference sequence). V lost 4 bases, J lost 10 bases, and 10 bases stayed unmatched. The CDR3 spells CASSPQTGGGGAFF. The CDR3, as DNA: TGTGCCAGCAGCCCCCAGACAGGGGGCGGCGGAGCTTTCTTT.

This sequence joins TRBV6-1 and TRBJ1-2; D uncertain. Germline CDR1 reads MNHNS; CDR2 reads SASEGT. The V end lost 2 bases, the J end lost 0 bases, and 13 bases lay between the germline ends. The CDR3 covers 16 residues. CDR3 in DNA: TGTGCCAGCAGTGAATACCCCTCGGGAACTAACTATGGCTACACCTTC. Translating it yields CASSEYPSGTNYGYTF.

This chain links TRBV18 with TRBJ2-2, with 9 bases aligning to TRBD1. The trim removed 3 bases at V and 6 bases at J, leaving 8 bases unmatched. Germline V CDR1 and CDR2: KGHSH, LQKENI. The CDR3 consists of 16 residues. The DNA of the CDR3 is TGTGCCAGCTCACCGCAAGTGGACAGGGGCCCCGGGGAGCTGTTTTTT. Its translation: CASSPQVDRGPGELFF.

The V call is TRBV5-1, the J call TRBJ2-1; 9 bases are a match to TRBD1. CDR1 SGHRS and CDR2 YFSETQ come from the germline V gene. J was trimmed by 0 bases and V by 4 bases; bases with no gene match: 8. The CDR3 consists of 17 residues. CDR3 nucleotides: TGCGCCAGCAGCAAAACCGGGACAGGGACCTCCTACAATGAGCAGTTCTTC. Encoded protein: CASSKTGTGTSYNEQFF.

This clone has a single count. The chain carries TRBV5-1 and TRBJ1-4; 8 bases line up with TRBD1. The CDR3 runs 17 residues. CDR1 SGHRS and CDR2 YFSETQ come from the germline V gene. V gave up 3 bases and J gave up 3 bases; unmatched junction bases: 10. The CDR3 reads CASSSDRGGSANEKLFF. CDR3 nucleotides: TGCGCCAGCAGCTCTGACAGGGGTGGGTCGGCTAATGAAAAACTGTTTTTT. Filled out from reference TRBV5-1 and TRBJ1-4, the complete variable domain reads KAGVTQTPRYLIKTRGQQVTLSCSPISGHRSVSWYQQTPGQGLQFLFEYFSETQRNKGNFPGRFSGRQFSNSRSEMNVSTLELGDSALYLCASSSDRGGSANEKLFFGSGTQLSVL.

The rearrangement links TRBV19 to TRBJ2-1; 7 bases line up with TRBD2. This CDR3 spans 14 amino acids. The junction had 11 bases not matched to a gene; V was cut back by 5 bases and J by 10 bases. Germline CDR1 LNHDA, CDR2 SQIVND (reference sequence). The CDR3 nucleotides read TGTGCCAGTAGTCCGAGCGGGGCTTCGGACGAGCAGTTCTTC. Amino acids: CASSPSGASDEQFF.

The chain uses TRBV6-2 or TRBV6-3 and TRBJ2-5; 8 nucleotides align to TRBD1. J lost 5 bases, V lost 4 bases, and 9 bases had no gene match. Germline CDR1 reads MNHEY; CDR2 reads SVGEGT. The CDR3 loop spans 15 amino acids. CDR3 sequence reads: CASSSPDRGSETQYF. CDR3 bases: TGTGCCAGCAGTTCACCAGACAGGGGTAGTGAGACCCAGTACTTC.

The CDR3 region has the DNA TGTGCCAGCACCCTAGGGACTACGAATCCCACCGGGGAGCTGTTTTTT. Translating it yields CASTLGTTNPTGELFF. The chain links TRBV5-5 to TRBJ2-2; 7 nucleotides align to TRBD2. The ends lost 6 bases at V and 4 bases at J; junction bases unmatched: 12. Looked up from germline, CDR1 is SGHKS and CDR2 is YYEKEE (reference sequence). This CDR3 has 16 residues.

The CDR3 DNA follows: TGTGCCAGTAGGTTATCCGGGACACTGAACACTGAAGCTTTCTTT. Residues: CASRLSGTLNTEAFF. V gene TRBV19 combines with J gene TRBJ1-1; D may be TRBD1 (6 bases). The V gene's germline CDR1 is LNHDA and CDR2 SQIVND (reference sequence). There are 15 residues in the CDR3. Trimming left V 6 bases short and J 0 bases short, with 14 bases between.

This CDR3 reads CASSFGQEKLFF. CDR3 sequence (DNA): TGTGCCAGCAGCTTTGGCCAAGAAAAACTGTTTTTT. The rearrangement joins TRBV7-9 to TRBJ1-4; D is ambiguous. The germline gives CDR1 SEHNR, CDR2 FQNEAQ (reference sequence). Trimming shortened V by 3 bases and J by 8 bases, and 7 bases separated the two germline ends. The CDR3 runs to 12 residues.

The rearrangement links TRBV11-2 to TRBJ2-1, with 11 bases aligning to TRBD2. There are 16 residues in the CDR3. The V and J ends lost 5 bases and 1 base, in that order; junction bases with no gene match: 4. CDR1 and CDR2 from the germline V gene are SGHAT and FQNNGV. CDR3 bases: TGTGCCAGCAGCCGACTAGCGGGAAAGTCCTACAATGAGCAGTTCTTC. Its translation: CASSRLAGKSYNEQFF.

The V and J genes are TRBV25-1 and TRBJ2-5; 8 nucleotides agree with TRBD2. This CDR3 comprises 14 residues. Germline V gene data show CDR1 as MGHDK and CDR2 as SYGVNS. After removal of 5 bases from V and 1 base from J, the junction contained 3 bases not matched to a gene. The CDR3 loop is CASSPLAVQETQYF. The CDR3 DNA is TGTGCCAGCAGTCCACTAGCGGTCCAAGAGACCCAGTACTTC.

The rearrangement uses TRBV12-3 or TRBV12-4 and TRBJ2-1, with a weak D call TRBD2 (6 bases). This CDR3 is built from 13 residues. The V gene lost 1 base and the J gene lost 8 bases, with 9 bases spanning the gap. CDR3 loop: CASSLGERDEQFF. The CDR3 DNA reads as TGTGCCAGCAGTTTAGGGGAGCGGGATGAGCAGTTCTTC.